The rows below give T cell receptor beta chains drawn from one sample of a study of blood T cell repertoires in COVID-19. Here immunoSEQ multiplex PCR was the method, and the copy in TCRdb shows in-frame clones only, minus some. The data show some 200,000 clones, around 80% seen once. Material for sequencing was peripheral blood. Receptors were obtained from a man aged 45-65 years with active or convalescent COVID-19. Both conserved end residues are part of each CDR3. A D gene is named only where the DNA matches it firmly. Only part of the rows carry a size: once, few, many, or a class if the clone is expanded.

j_call: TRBJ2-1; cdr3_length: 13; d_call: .; v_call: TRBV18; clone_size: few; cdr3_nt: TGTGCCAGCTCACCGGAGGGCTACAATGAGCAGTTCTTC; cdr3_aa: CASSPEGYNEQFF
j_call: TRBJ1-1; cdr3_length: 15; d_call: TRBD1; v_call: TRBV3-1/TRBV3-2; clone_size: .; cdr3_nt: TGTGCCAGCAGCCAAGCTGGGACAGGGCACACTGAAGCTTTCTTT; cdr3_aa: CASSQAGTGHTEAFF
j_call: TRBJ2-2; cdr3_length: 15; d_call: .; v_call: TRBV3-1/TRBV3-2; clone_size: .; cdr3_nt: TGTGCCAGCAAATCTAAAGGGGCATGGACCGGGGAGCTGTTTTTT; cdr3_aa: CASKSKGAWTGELFF
j_call: TRBJ1-1; cdr3_length: 14; d_call: TRBD1; v_call: TRBV6-5; clone_size: .; cdr3_nt: TGTGCCAGCAGTCCCGGCCGCGGGCAGGGGGGAGCTTTCTTT; cdr3_aa: CASSPGRGQGGAFF
j_call: TRBJ2-1; cdr3_length: 14; d_call: .; v_call: TRBV3-1/TRBV3-2; clone_size: .; cdr3_nt: TGTGCCAGCAGCCAGGGTGAAGGAGTCCCCTCCCTGTTCTTC; cdr3_aa: CASSQGEGVPSLFF
j_call: TRBJ1-4; cdr3_length: 13; d_call: TRBD1; v_call: TRBV20-1; clone_size: once; cdr3_nt: TGCAGTGCAAGTCGGGCAGGGGGTGAAAAACTGTTTTTT; cdr3_aa: CSASRAGGEKLFF
j_call: TRBJ2-1; cdr3_length: 16; d_call: .; v_call: TRBV7-2; clone_size: .; cdr3_nt: TGTGCCAGCAGCTTAGTGTTTGCGACTGCCATCAATGAGCAGTTCTTC; cdr3_aa: CASSLVFATAINEQFF
j_call: TRBJ1-1; cdr3_length: 19; d_call: .; v_call: TRBV21-1; clone_size: once; cdr3_nt: TGTGCCAGCAGCAAAAAAAGGCTGGGACAAGTCGGTAGGGACACTGAAGCTTTCTTT; cdr3_aa: CASSKKRLGQVGRDTEAFF
j_call: TRBJ1-5; cdr3_length: 13; d_call: .; v_call: TRBV12-3/TRBV12-4; clone_size: .; cdr3_nt: TGTGCCAGCAGTTTATTGGAGGAACAGCCCCAGCATTTT; cdr3_aa: CASSLLEEQPQHF
j_call: TRBJ1-1; cdr3_length: 14; d_call: TRBD1; v_call: TRBV19; clone_size: once; cdr3_nt: TGTGCCAGTAGCTCTAACAGGGGGCGAGTTGAAGCTTTCTTT; cdr3_aa: CASSSNRGRVEAFF
j_call: TRBJ1-1; cdr3_length: 17; d_call: .; v_call: TRBV7-9; clone_size: .; cdr3_nt: TGTGCCAGCAGTCCAGGGGCTGGACAACCCATGAACACTGAAGCTTTCTTT; cdr3_aa: CASSPGAGQPMNTEAFF
j_call: TRBJ1-1; cdr3_length: 14; d_call: TRBD1; v_call: TRBV6-5; clone_size: .; cdr3_nt: TGTGCCAGCACCGAGGACAGGTCAAACACTGAAGCTTTCTTT; cdr3_aa: CASTEDRSNTEAFF
j_call: TRBJ1-1; cdr3_length: 13; d_call: .; v_call: TRBV10-3; clone_size: once; cdr3_nt: TGTGCCATCAGTGGTGAGGGGAACACTGAAGCTTTCTTT; cdr3_aa: CAISGEGNTEAFF
j_call: TRBJ2-1; cdr3_length: 15; d_call: TRBD2; v_call: TRBV6-5; clone_size: .; cdr3_nt: TGTGCCAGCAGTTACTCAGCGGGGGAGTACAATGAGCAGTTCTTC; cdr3_aa: CASSYSAGEYNEQFF
j_call: TRBJ2-1; cdr3_length: 13; d_call: TRBD2; v_call: TRBV19; clone_size: .; cdr3_nt: TGTGCCAGTCTAGCGGGAGCCGGCAATGAGCAGTTCTTC; cdr3_aa: CASLAGAGNEQFF
j_call: TRBJ2-1; cdr3_length: 20; d_call: TRBD2; v_call: TRBV6-2/TRBV6-3; clone_size: .; cdr3_nt: TGTGCCAGCAGTTTTAAGCGGACTAGCGGGAGTAAATGGGGGAACAGTGAGCAGTTCTTC; cdr3_aa: CASSFKRTSGSKWGNSEQFF
j_call: TRBJ2-2; cdr3_length: 14; d_call: .; v_call: TRBV7-2; clone_size: .; cdr3_nt: TGTGCCAGCAGCTTTCGGGGGAACACCGGGGAGCTGTTTTTT; cdr3_aa: CASSFRGNTGELFF
j_call: TRBJ2-5; cdr3_length: 14; d_call: .; v_call: TRBV5-1; clone_size: .; cdr3_nt: TGCGCCAGCAGCTCCACAGGGAGAGGAGAGACCCAGTACTTC; cdr3_aa: CASSSTGRGETQYF
j_call: TRBJ2-3; cdr3_length: 15; d_call: .; v_call: TRBV5-1; clone_size: .; cdr3_nt: TGCGCCAGCAGCTTGCGGGAGCCCAACACAGATACGCAGTATTTT; cdr3_aa: CASSLREPNTDTQYF
j_call: TRBJ2-1; cdr3_length: 14; d_call: .; v_call: TRBV3-1/TRBV3-2; clone_size: .; cdr3_nt: TGTGCCAGCAGCCAAGATCCCCCGTACAATGAGCAGTTCTTC; cdr3_aa: CASSQDPPYNEQFF
j_call: TRBJ2-5; cdr3_length: 15; d_call: TRBD2; v_call: TRBV6-5; clone_size: .; cdr3_nt: TGTGCCAGCAGTTTTACCCGGGGGGGCAGGGAGACCCAGTACTTC; cdr3_aa: CASSFTRGGRETQYF
j_call: TRBJ1-2; cdr3_length: 13; d_call: .; v_call: TRBV5-1; clone_size: .; cdr3_nt: TGCGCCAGCAGCTTGGACGGGTACTATGGCTACACCTTC; cdr3_aa: CASSLDGYYGYTF
j_call: TRBJ2-3; cdr3_length: 14; d_call: .; v_call: TRBV7-2; clone_size: once; cdr3_nt: TGTGCCAGCAGTTTACAGGGTACGGCAGATACGCAGTATTTT; cdr3_aa: CASSLQGTADTQYF
j_call: TRBJ1-6; cdr3_length: 15; d_call: .; v_call: TRBV7-2; clone_size: .; cdr3_nt: TGTGCCAGCAGCTTAGAGGGAGGCGGGGTTTCACCCCTCCACTTT; cdr3_aa: CASSLEGGGVSPLHF
j_call: TRBJ1-1; cdr3_length: 14; d_call: .; v_call: TRBV5-1; clone_size: .; cdr3_nt: TGCGCCAGCAACTCCGGGAGCCCGAACACTGAAGCTTTCTTT; cdr3_aa: CASNSGSPNTEAFF
j_call: TRBJ2-1; cdr3_length: 14; d_call: .; v_call: TRBV27; clone_size: few; cdr3_nt: TGTGCCAGCAGTTTGGACTCCCTATACAATGAGCAGTTCTTC; cdr3_aa: CASSLDSLYNEQFF
j_call: TRBJ2-2; cdr3_length: 13; d_call: .; v_call: TRBV19; clone_size: .; cdr3_nt: TGTGCCAGTAGTCTTTCTGGCCCCGGGGAGCTGTTTTTT; cdr3_aa: CASSLSGPGELFF
j_call: TRBJ1-1; cdr3_length: 18; d_call: TRBD1; v_call: TRBV19; clone_size: .; cdr3_nt: TGTGCCAGTAGTATAAAGGAGCCGGGACAGGTTTTCCGGACTGAAGCTTTCTTT; cdr3_aa: CASSIKEPGQVFRTEAFF
j_call: TRBJ1-4; cdr3_length: 16; d_call: .; v_call: TRBV4-1; clone_size: once; cdr3_nt: TGCGCCAGCAGCCTCCAGGGGCTAACAACTAATGAAAAACTGTTTTTT; cdr3_aa: CASSLQGLTTNEKLFF
j_call: TRBJ2-1; cdr3_length: 11; d_call: .; v_call: TRBV2; clone_size: .; cdr3_nt: TGTGCCAGCAGTGGGGAGAATGAGCAGTTCTTC; cdr3_aa: CASSGENEQFF
j_call: TRBJ1-5; cdr3_length: 14; d_call: .; v_call: TRBV2; clone_size: .; cdr3_nt: TGTGCCAGCAGTGACCGGACACTTGGGCAGCCCCAGCATTTT; cdr3_aa: CASSDRTLGQPQHF
j_call: TRBJ2-7; cdr3_length: 13; d_call: .; v_call: TRBV6-6; clone_size: .; cdr3_nt: TGTGCCAGCAGTTACTCGACAGATTACGAGCAGTACTTC; cdr3_aa: CASSYSTDYEQYF
j_call: TRBJ1-2; cdr3_length: 15; d_call: TRBD1; v_call: TRBV2; clone_size: .; cdr3_nt: TGTGCCAGCAGTGAACAGGGACAGGGTTACTATGGCTACACCTTC; cdr3_aa: CASSEQGQGYYGYTF
j_call: TRBJ2-3; cdr3_length: 16; d_call: TRBD2; v_call: TRBV5-1; clone_size: .; cdr3_nt: TGCGCCAGCAGCACATCCGGGACTAGGAGTTCAGATACGCAGTATTTT; cdr3_aa: CASSTSGTRSSDTQYF
j_call: TRBJ2-3; cdr3_length: 17; d_call: TRBD2; v_call: TRBV5-5; clone_size: .; cdr3_nt: TGTGCCAGCAGCTTAACTACCGGGACTAGCGGCACAGATACGCAGTATTTT; cdr3_aa: CASSLTTGTSGTDTQYF
j_call: TRBJ2-3; cdr3_length: 15; d_call: TRBD2; v_call: TRBV28; clone_size: .; cdr3_nt: TGTGCCAGCAGTTTACTAGGACTAGCGGGATATACGCAGTATTTT; cdr3_aa: CASSLLGLAGYTQYF
j_call: TRBJ2-5; cdr3_length: 15; d_call: TRBD1; v_call: TRBV5-4; clone_size: once; cdr3_nt: TGTGCCAGCAGCCCACGGACAGGGAACGAAGAGACCCAGTACTTC; cdr3_aa: CASSPRTGNEETQYF
j_call: TRBJ2-3; cdr3_length: 17; d_call: TRBD2; v_call: TRBV6-2/TRBV6-3; clone_size: .; cdr3_nt: TGTGCCAGCAGTTCCCGATCGCGGGAGGGGGGCACAGATACGCAGTATTTT; cdr3_aa: CASSSRSREGGTDTQYF
j_call: TRBJ1-1; cdr3_length: 14; d_call: TRBD1; v_call: TRBV19; clone_size: once; cdr3_nt: TGTGCCAGTAGTCCTTCGACAGGGATTACTGAAGCTTTCTTT; cdr3_aa: CASSPSTGITEAFF
j_call: TRBJ1-5; cdr3_length: 15; d_call: .; v_call: TRBV7-2; clone_size: .; cdr3_nt: TGTGCCAGCAGCCCTAGGGGCCAAGGGGATCAGCCCCAGCATTTT; cdr3_aa: CASSPRGQGDQPQHF
j_call: TRBJ2-2; cdr3_length: 16; d_call: .; v_call: TRBV5-1; clone_size: .; cdr3_nt: TGCGCCAGCAGCTTGGAAGCGGCTAAAGGAGGCGGGGAGCTGTTTTTT; cdr3_aa: CASSLEAAKGGGELFF
j_call: TRBJ2-5; cdr3_length: 13; d_call: TRBD2; v_call: TRBV25-1; clone_size: .; cdr3_nt: TGTGCCAGCTCTGAGGGCGGGAGAGAGACCCAGTACTTC; cdr3_aa: CASSEGGRETQYF
j_call: TRBJ1-1; cdr3_length: 15; d_call: TRBD1; v_call: TRBV5-6; clone_size: once; cdr3_nt: TGTGCCAGCAGCTACCGGGGACAGATGAACACTGAAGCTTTCTTT; cdr3_aa: CASSYRGQMNTEAFF
j_call: TRBJ1-4; cdr3_length: 15; d_call: .; v_call: TRBV7-2; clone_size: .; cdr3_nt: TGTGCCAGCAGCCCCCGACAACCAACTAATGAAAAACTGTTTTTT; cdr3_aa: CASSPRQPTNEKLFF
j_call: TRBJ1-5; cdr3_length: 16; d_call: .; v_call: TRBV6-6; clone_size: .; cdr3_nt: TGTGCCAGCAGCCAGGAACGGGGGGGGTTGAATCAGCCCCAGCATTTT; cdr3_aa: CASSQERGGLNQPQHF
j_call: TRBJ1-2; cdr3_length: 14; d_call: .; v_call: TRBV5-1; clone_size: .; cdr3_nt: TGCGCCAGCAGTCTCCAGTCCCGCAATTATGGCTACACCTTC; cdr3_aa: CASSLQSRNYGYTF
j_call: TRBJ1-1; cdr3_length: 12; d_call: .; v_call: TRBV21-1; clone_size: once; cdr3_nt: TGTGCCAGCAGCAAAGGGACAAGGGAAGCTTTCTTT; cdr3_aa: CASSKGTREAFF
j_call: TRBJ1-2; cdr3_length: 16; d_call: TRBD1; v_call: TRBV5-1; clone_size: .; cdr3_nt: TGCGCCAGCAGCTTCGGGACAGCTCTACAGCCAGGGGGCTACACCTTC; cdr3_aa: CASSFGTALQPGGYTF
j_call: TRBJ2-1; cdr3_length: 15; d_call: .; v_call: TRBV7-2; clone_size: once; cdr3_nt: TGTGCCAGCAGCCAAAGAGGGGTCGTGGGGACACATCAGTTCTTC; cdr3_aa: CASSQRGVVGTHQFF
j_call: TRBJ1-5; cdr3_length: 18; d_call: TRBD1; v_call: TRBV15; clone_size: few; cdr3_nt: TGTGCCACCAGCCGGGACAGGGGGCCAACTATGAGCAATCAGCCCCAGCATTTT; cdr3_aa: CATSRDRGPTMSNQPQHF
j_call: TRBJ2-1; cdr3_length: 13; d_call: TRBD1; v_call: TRBV19; clone_size: .; cdr3_nt: TGTGCCAGTAGTTCCAAACAGGGGAATGAGCAGTTCTTC; cdr3_aa: CASSSKQGNEQFF
j_call: TRBJ2-1; cdr3_length: 11; d_call: .; v_call: TRBV20-1; clone_size: few; cdr3_nt: TGCAGTCCTCGGGGGTACAATGAGCAGTTCTTC; cdr3_aa: CSPRGYNEQFF
j_call: TRBJ2-7; cdr3_length: 14; d_call: .; v_call: TRBV27; clone_size: once; cdr3_nt: TGTGCCAGCAGTTTATTGGGCAGGGATTACGAGCAGTACTTC; cdr3_aa: CASSLLGRDYEQYF